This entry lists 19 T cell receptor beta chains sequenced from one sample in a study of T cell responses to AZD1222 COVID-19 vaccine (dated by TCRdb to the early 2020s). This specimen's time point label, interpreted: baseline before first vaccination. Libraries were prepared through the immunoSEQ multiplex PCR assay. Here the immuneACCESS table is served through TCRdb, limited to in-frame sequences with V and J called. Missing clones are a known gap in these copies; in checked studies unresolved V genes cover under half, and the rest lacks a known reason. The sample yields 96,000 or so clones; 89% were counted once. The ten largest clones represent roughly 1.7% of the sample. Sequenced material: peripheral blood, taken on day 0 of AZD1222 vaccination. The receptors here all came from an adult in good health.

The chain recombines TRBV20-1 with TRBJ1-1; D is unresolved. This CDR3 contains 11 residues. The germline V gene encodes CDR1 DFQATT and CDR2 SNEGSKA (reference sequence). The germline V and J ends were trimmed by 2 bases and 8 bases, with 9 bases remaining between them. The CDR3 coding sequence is TGCAGTGCTAGAAGGGCAAACGAAGCTTTCTTT. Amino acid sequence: CSARRANEAFF.

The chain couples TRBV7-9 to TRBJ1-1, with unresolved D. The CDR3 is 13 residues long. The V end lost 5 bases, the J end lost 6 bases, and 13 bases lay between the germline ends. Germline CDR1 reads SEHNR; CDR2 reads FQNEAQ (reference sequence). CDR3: CASSPSQDSEAFF. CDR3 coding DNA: TGTGCCAGCAGCCCTTCTCAAGACTCTGAAGCTTTCTTT.

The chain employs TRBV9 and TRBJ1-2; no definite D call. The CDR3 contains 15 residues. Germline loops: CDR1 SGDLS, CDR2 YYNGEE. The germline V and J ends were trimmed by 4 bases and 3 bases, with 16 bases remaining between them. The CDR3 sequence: CASSPSPLVDYGYTF. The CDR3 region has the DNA TGTGCCAGCAGCCCTTCCCCATTAGTGGACTATGGCTACACCTTC.

CDR3 DNA: TGTGCCAGCAGTCGACAGGGAAAGGCTGGCTACACCTTC. Residues: CASSRQGKAGYTF. The V and J genes are TRBV6-5 and TRBJ1-2, with 7 bases fitting TRBD1. Germline trimming cut 5 bases from V and 7 bases from J; bases unmatched to any gene: 7. CDR3 length: 13 residues. The germline gives CDR1 MNHEY, CDR2 SVGAGI.

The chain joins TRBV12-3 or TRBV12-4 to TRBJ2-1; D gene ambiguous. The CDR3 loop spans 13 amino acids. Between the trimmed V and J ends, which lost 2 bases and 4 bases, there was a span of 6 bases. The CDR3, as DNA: TGTGCCAGCAGTTTACCCCCTTACAATGAGCAGTTCTTC. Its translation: CASSLPPYNEQFF.

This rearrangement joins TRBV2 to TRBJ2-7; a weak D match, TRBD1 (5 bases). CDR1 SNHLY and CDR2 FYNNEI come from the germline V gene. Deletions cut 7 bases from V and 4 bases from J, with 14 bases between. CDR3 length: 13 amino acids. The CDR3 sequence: CASTTGSGYEQYF. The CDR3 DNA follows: TGTGCCAGCACTACAGGTTCGGGTTACGAGCAGTACTTC.

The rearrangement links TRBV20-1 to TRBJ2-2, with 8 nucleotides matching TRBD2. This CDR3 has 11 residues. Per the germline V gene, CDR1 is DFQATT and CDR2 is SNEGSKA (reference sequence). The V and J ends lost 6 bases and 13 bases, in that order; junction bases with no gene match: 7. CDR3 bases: TGCAGTGCCGAAGGGACTAGTGGGCTGTTTTTT. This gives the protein CSAEGTSGLFF.

CDR3 sequence reads: CASSLPEGQGSSGNTIYF. In DNA form, the CDR3 reads TGTGCCAGCAGTTTACCGGAGGGACAGGGGAGCTCTGGAAACACCATATATTTT. The rearrangement uses TRBV28 and TRBJ1-3, with 10 bases lining up with TRBD1. This CDR3 is built from 18 residues. The J segment lost 0 bases and the V segment lost 2 bases, leaving 7 bases of the junction unmatched. Germline CDR1 and CDR2: MDHEN and SYDVKM.

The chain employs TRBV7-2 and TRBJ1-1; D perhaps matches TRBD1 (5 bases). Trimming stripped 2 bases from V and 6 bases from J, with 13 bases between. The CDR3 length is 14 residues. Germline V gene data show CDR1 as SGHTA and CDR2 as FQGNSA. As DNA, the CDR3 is TGTGCCAGCAGCTTACTGGGGGGTAAGTCTGAAGCTTTCTTT. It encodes CASSLLGGKSEAFF.

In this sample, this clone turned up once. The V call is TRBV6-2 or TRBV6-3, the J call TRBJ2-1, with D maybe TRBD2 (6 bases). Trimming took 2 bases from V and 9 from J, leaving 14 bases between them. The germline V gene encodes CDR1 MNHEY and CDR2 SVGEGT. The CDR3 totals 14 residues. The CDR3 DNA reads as TGTGCCAGCAGTTACCCGAACGGAGCGGGTGAGCAGTTCTTC. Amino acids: CASSYPNGAGEQFF.

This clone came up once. The CDR3 sequence is CASSPQGTADSPLHF. CDR3 DNA: TGTGCCAGCAGTCCACAGGGGACTGCGGATTCACCCCTCCACTTT. V is TRBV6-5 and J is TRBJ1-6; TRBD1 agrees at 7 bases. The germline V gene has CDR1 MNHEY and CDR2 SVGAGI. The CDR3 has 15 residues. V lost 5 bases and J lost 8; bases outside the gene matches: 9.

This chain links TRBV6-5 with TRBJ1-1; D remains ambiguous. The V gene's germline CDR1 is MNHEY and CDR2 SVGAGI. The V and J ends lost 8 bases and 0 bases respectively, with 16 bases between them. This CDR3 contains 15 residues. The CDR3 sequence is CASRVGRPLNTEAFF. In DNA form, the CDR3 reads TGTGCCAGCCGGGTGGGGAGGCCCTTGAACACTGAAGCTTTCTTT.

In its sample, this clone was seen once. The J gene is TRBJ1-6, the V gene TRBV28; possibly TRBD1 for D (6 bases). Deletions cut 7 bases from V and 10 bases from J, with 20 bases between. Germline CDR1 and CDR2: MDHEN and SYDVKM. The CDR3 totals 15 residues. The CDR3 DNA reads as TGTGCCAGCAATCTAATCATTGGACAGTCATCACCCCTCCACTTT. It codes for CASNLIIGQSSPLHF.

CDR3 bases: TGTGCCAGCAGTCCCGGGACGTTCGTCCCCTTGGGCTACACCTTC. The encoded protein is CASSPGTFVPLGYTF. The rearrangement joins TRBV5-4 to TRBJ1-2; possibly TRBD1 for D (5 bases). CDR3 size: 15 residues. CDR1 is SGHNT and CDR2 is YYREEE in the germline V gene (reference sequence). Trimming removed 5 bases at V and 8 bases at J, with 22 bases between.

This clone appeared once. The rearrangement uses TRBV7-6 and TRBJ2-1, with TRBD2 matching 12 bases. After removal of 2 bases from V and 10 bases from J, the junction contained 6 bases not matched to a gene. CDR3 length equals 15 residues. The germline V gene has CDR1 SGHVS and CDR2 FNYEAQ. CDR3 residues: CASSLSSGGAGEQFF. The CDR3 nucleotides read TGTGCCAGCAGCTTATCTAGCGGGGGGGCCGGGGAGCAGTTCTTC.

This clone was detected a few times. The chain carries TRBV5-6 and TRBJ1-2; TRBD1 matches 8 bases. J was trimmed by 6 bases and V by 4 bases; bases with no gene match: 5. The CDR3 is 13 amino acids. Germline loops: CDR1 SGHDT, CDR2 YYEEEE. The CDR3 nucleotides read TGTGCCAGCAGCAAGACAGGGGAGCATGGCTACACCTTC. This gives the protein CASSKTGEHGYTF.

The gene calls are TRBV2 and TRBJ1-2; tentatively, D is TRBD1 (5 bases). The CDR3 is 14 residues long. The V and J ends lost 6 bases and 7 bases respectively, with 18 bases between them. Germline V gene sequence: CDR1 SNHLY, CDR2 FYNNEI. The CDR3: CASSPVGVASGYTF. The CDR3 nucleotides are TGTGCCAGCAGCCCGGTGGGGGTAGCGAGTGGCTACACCTTC.

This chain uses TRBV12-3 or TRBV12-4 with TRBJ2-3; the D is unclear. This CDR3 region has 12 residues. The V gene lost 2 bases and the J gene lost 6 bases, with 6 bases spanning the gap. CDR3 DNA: TGTGCCAGCAGTTTAATCGAGGATACGCAGTATTTT. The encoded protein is CASSLIEDTQYF.

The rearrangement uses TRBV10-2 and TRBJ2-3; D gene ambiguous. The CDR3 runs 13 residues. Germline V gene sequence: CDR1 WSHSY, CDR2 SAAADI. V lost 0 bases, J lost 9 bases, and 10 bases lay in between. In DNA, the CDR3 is TGCGCCAGCAGTGAGTCCTGGGGATCGACGCAGTATTTT. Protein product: CASSESWGSTQYF.